This T cell receptor (beta chain) was identified in a study of T cells in Graves' hyperthyroidism and ophthalmopathy. For the study at large: Before treatment of any kind, peripheral blood was taken at initial diagnosis.

Clinical Activity Scores of at least 3, NOSPECS grades of at least 4 and durations under 3 months characterized ophthalmopathy patients. The CDR3 covers 19 residues. CDR1 and CDR2 (germline): SNHLY, FYNNEI. With V trimmed by 4 bases and J by 1 base, 15 bases remained unmatched. With respect to this clonotype: Its antigen is still unknown.

Amplified TCR beta CDR3 regions came from RNA transcripts. TCR CDR3 regions were first amplified by RT-PCR with HTBI primers. One entry per CDR3 protein, called by TCRdb with MiXCR from the multiplex PCR reads. The table includes about half a million distinct CDR3 sequences, approximately 16% detected once. Notes on the study in general: Most thyroid clonotypes expanded above 0.001 appeared in blood too.

The sequence was obtained from a woman aged 25 to 39 with Graves' ophthalmopathy. The gene calls are TRBV2 and TRBJ2-5, with 10 bases that match TRBD2. Sample: blood. This chain's CDR3 is CASSGNRAKAGGLQETQYF. CDR3 coding DNA: TGTGCCAGCAGTGGAAACAGGGCAAAAGCGGGAGGGCTCCAAGAGACCCAGTACTTC.